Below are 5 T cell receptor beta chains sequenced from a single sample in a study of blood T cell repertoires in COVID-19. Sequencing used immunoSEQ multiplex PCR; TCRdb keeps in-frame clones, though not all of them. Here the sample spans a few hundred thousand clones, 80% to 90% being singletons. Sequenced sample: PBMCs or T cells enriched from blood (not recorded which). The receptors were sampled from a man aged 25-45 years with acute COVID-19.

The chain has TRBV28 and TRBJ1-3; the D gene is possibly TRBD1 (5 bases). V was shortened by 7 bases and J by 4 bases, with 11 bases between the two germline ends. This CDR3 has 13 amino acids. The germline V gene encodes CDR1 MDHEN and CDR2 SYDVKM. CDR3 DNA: TGTGCCAGCACGGGGGGAACCGGAAACACCATATATTTT. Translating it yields CASTGGTGNTIYF.

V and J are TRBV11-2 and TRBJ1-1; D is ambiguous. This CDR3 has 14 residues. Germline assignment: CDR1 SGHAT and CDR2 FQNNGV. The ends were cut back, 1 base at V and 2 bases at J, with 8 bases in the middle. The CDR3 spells CASSLGLANTEAFF. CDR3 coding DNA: TGTGCCAGCAGCTTAGGCCTGGCTAACACTGAAGCTTTCTTT. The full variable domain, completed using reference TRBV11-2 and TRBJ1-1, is EAGVAQSPRYKIIEKRQSVAFWCNPISGHATLYWYQQILGQGPKLLIQFQNNGVVDDSQLPKDRFSAERLKGVDSTLKIQPAKLEDSAVYLCASSLGLANTEAFFGQGTRLTVV.

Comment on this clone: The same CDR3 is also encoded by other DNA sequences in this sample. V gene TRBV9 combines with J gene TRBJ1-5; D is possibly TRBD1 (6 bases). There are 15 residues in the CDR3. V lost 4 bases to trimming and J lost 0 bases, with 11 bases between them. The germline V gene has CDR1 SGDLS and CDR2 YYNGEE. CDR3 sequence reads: CASSQGGDSNQPQHF. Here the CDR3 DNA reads TGTGCCAGCAGCCAAGGGGGGGATAGCAATCAGCCCCAGCATTTT.

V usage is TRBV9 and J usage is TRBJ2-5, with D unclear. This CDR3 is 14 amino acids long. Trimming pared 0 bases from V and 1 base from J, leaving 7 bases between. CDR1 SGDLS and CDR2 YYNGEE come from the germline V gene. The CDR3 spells CASSVGVSQETQYF. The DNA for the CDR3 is TGTGCCAGCAGCGTAGGTGTTAGCCAAGAGACCCAGTACTTC.

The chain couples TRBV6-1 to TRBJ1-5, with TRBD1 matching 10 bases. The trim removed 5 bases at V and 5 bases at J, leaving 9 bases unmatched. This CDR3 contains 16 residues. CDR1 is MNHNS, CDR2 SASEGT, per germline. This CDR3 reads CASSQGGDRGYQPQHF. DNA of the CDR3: TGTGCCAGCAGTCAAGGGGGGGACAGGGGTTATCAGCCCCAGCATTTT.